This TCR beta chain was retrieved from a study of vaccination and CD4 T cells after COVID-19. On this clonotype itself: The target antigen is unknown.

Sequencing of the DNA from cultured CD4+ T cells was carried out with the Oncomine TCR Beta short-read assay. TCRdb fed the PCR reads into MiXCR, producing one record per CDR3 protein. The sample contains about 12,000 distinct CDR3 sequences, 25% to 30% of which appear only once. Treatment given: approximately 10-day PBMC culture with coronavirus spike peptide pools or control peptides (ViraFEST assay). By negative selection, CD4+ T cells were isolated once culture had run for about nine days. The CDR3 extends over 16 amino acids. Germline V gene lookup returns CDR1 SEHNR and CDR2 FQNEAQ (reference sequence). Trimming took 3 bases from V and 6 from J; bases not matched to a gene: 8.

This receptor was obtained from a human donor who received a COVID-19 vaccine. The sample in question was CD4+ T cells from blood, cultured in vitro, obtained before SARS-CoV-2 vaccination. V is TRBV7-9 and J is TRBJ1-4; 9 nucleotides line up with TRBD1. CDR3: CASSLSFTGGHEKLFF. The CDR3 coding sequence is TGTGCCAGCAGCTTGTCATTCACAGGGGGCCATGAAAAACTGTTTTTT.